This T cell receptor (beta chain) was obtained from a study of early T cells in non-severe SARS-CoV-2 infection. On the study more broadly: Chains from this unsorted whole-blood bulk RNA could not be paired. Whole-study results and caveats: Clonotype matching in VDJdb favored anti-spike CD8 responses and did not capture private and CD4 specificities.

V lost 1 base, J lost 5 bases, and 11 bases lay in between. From germline, CDR1 is MGHRA and CDR2 YSYEKL. The CDR3 runs 14 residues. As part of library construction, unique molecular identifiers were attached to individual cDNA molecules. In TCRdb, the 5' RACE reads were re-called with MiXCR into one record per CDR3 protein. Altogether roughly 46,000 distinct CDR3 sequences are present, roughly 10% being singletons, with the ten largest covering about 5.4%. A word on this clonotype: Its cognate antigen is unknown.

Here the sequenced sample was whole blood, taken at baseline. The chain is built from TRBV4-1 and TRBJ1-1, with D hard to call. The TCR was taken from an adult who was a healthcare worker with PCR-confirmed SARS-CoV-2 infection or an uninfected control (not recorded which). The CDR3 nucleotides read TGCGCCAGCAGCCAAGTCGTCTTTGGAACTGAAGCTTTCTTT. As protein: CASSQVVFGTEAFF.